The clone carrying this TCR beta chain was found a few times. Its specificity is unknown. This sample is drawn from a study of T cell repertoires in cytomegalovirus infection. As for the study in general: It was recently identified HLA-C-restricted and well-studied HLA-B-restricted CMV epitopes that the study used. Both a matching HLA type and CMV infection were indicated by public TCR beta signatures.

General study results and limits: Summed public TCR beta family frequency identified CMV carriers bearing the relevant HLA. Dominant in the ex vivo response were TCR beta clonotypes restricted by HLA-C and specific for CMV.

The germline V and J ends were trimmed by 2 bases and 2 bases, with 13 bases remaining between them. The germline gives CDR1 MNHEY, CDR2 SVGEGT. This CDR3 spans 15 amino acids. TCRdb re-called the reads with MiXCR, one entry per CDR3 protein. The sample consists of about 740,000 distinct CDR3 sequences, 30% to 35% of them appearing once. V and J are TRBV6-2 or TRBV6-3 and TRBJ2-7; D call uncertain. This specimen consisted of cultured PBMCs, obtained from culture after CMV antigen stimulation. The origin of this receptor is a human donor in good health (CMV status not recorded). Some clones in this sample may be carry-over from other donors' samples. CDR3 nucleotides: TGTGCCAGCAGTTACGGGCCACCCGAAACCTACGAGCAGTACTTC. It yields the protein CASSYGPPETYEQYF.